The rows below give T cell receptor beta chains drawn from one sample of a study of cytomegalovirus exposure and HLA in healthy donors. Using immunoSEQ multiplex PCR, the repertoire was profiled, and TCRdb retains in-frame clones only, with some absent. The sample has about 140,000 clones; about 90% are singletons. What was sequenced was PBMCs. These receptors were obtained from a woman aged 18-30 years in good health and CMV-seropositive. Each CDR3 is given with its conserved first and last residue. The D gene is left open where the match is weak. Only some rows state a clone size, as once, few, many or a class for expanded clones.

clone size,J gene,D gene,V gene,CDR3 protein,CDR3 DNA
-,TRBJ1-1,TRBD1,TRBV29-1,CSVEGQGHHTEAFF,TGCAGCGTTGAAGGACAGGGTCATCACACTGAAGCTTTCTTT
-,TRBJ2-7,TRBD2,TRBV27,CASREKWRGDSYEQYF,TGTGCCAGCAGGGAGAAGTGGCGGGGGGACTCCTACGAGCAGTACTTC
-,TRBJ1-1,-,TRBV11-2,CASSLEGHGSTEAFF,TGTGCCAGCAGCTTAGAAGGGCATGGGAGCACTGAAGCTTTCTTT
few,TRBJ1-1,TRBD1,TRBV28,CASSTRQGLNTEAFF,TGTGCCAGCAGTACAAGACAGGGGTTGAACACTGAAGCTTTCTTT
-,TRBJ1-4,-,TRBV6-5,CASSYSAAEGKLFF,TGTGCCAGCAGTTACTCGGCGGCGGAGGGAAAACTGTTTTTT
once,TRBJ2-3,-,TRBV11-2,CASSPYPGGQADTQYF,TGTGCCAGCAGTCCCTATCCGGGGGGCCAGGCAGATACGCAGTATTTT
-,TRBJ2-1,-,TRBV29-1,CSGVADPSYNEQFF,TGCAGCGGGGTAGCGGATCCCTCCTACAATGAGCAGTTCTTC
once,TRBJ1-2,-,TRBV4-1,CASSQDQFETGPHGYTF,TGCGCCAGCAGCCAAGATCAGTTTGAAACAGGGCCCCATGGCTACACCTTC
-,TRBJ1-2,TRBD1,TRBV27,CASSIRDRGENYGYTF,TGTGCCAGCAGTATCCGGGACAGGGGGGAAAACTATGGCTACACCTTC
-,TRBJ1-1,-,TRBV19,CASSNVYRSEDTEAFF,TGTGCCAGTAGTAACGTTTACAGGTCTGAGGACACTGAAGCTTTCTTT
-,TRBJ2-6,-,TRBV28,CASSGGTDYLGANVLTF,TGTGCCAGCAGTGGCGGGACCGACTACCTCGGGGCCAACGTCCTGACTTTC
-,TRBJ2-2,TRBD2,TRBV11-3,CASSYNSGTGELFF,TGTGCCAGCAGCTACAATAGCGGGACCGGGGAGCTGTTTTTT
-,TRBJ1-6,-,TRBV28,CASSLAQGYSPLHF,TGTGCCAGCAGTTTAGCGCAGGGATATTCACCCCTCCACTTT
once,TRBJ2-7,TRBD1,TRBV30,CAWSATGDYEQYF,TGTGCCTGGAGTGCCACAGGGGACTACGAGCAGTACTTC